This T cell receptor (beta chain) was recovered during a study of T cells in Graves' hyperthyroidism and ophthalmopathy. General study results and limits: Appearing also in blood were most of the thyroid clonotypes expanded above 0.001.

In regard to this clonotype: The antigen is undetermined.

Germline V CDR1 and CDR2: LGHDT, YNNKEL (reference sequence). The J segment lost 0 bases and the V segment lost 0 bases, leaving 9 bases of the junction unmatched. The CDR3 extends over 19 amino acids. The source material, RNA transcripts, was used to amplify TCR beta CDR3 regions. The HTBI primer set served for first-round RT-PCR of the TCR CDR3. Each CDR3 protein gets one entry after TCRdb re-called the multiplex PCR reads with MiXCR. The top ten hold more than 10% of the sample, which has a few hundred thousand distinct CDR3 sequences, 13% to 15% seen once. It was at first hyperthyroidism diagnosis, before any ophthalmopathy symptoms, that the blood sample was taken.

The V gene is TRBV3-1, the J gene TRBJ2-1, with TRBD2 identical over 9 bases. The source material was blood. The TCR was taken from a woman aged 40 to 55 with Graves' hyperthyroidism that later progressed to Graves' ophthalmopathy. The CDR3 here is CASSQDPFLAGASYNEQFF. CDR3 coding DNA: TGTGCCAGCAGCCAAGATCCCTTTTTAGCGGGAGCCTCCTACAATGAGCAGTTCTTC.